These T cell receptor beta chains were read from a single sample in a study of blood T cells in healthy people across ages. TCRdb processed the 5' RACE reads anew with MiXCR; each CDR3 protein has one entry. Of 910,000 or so distinct CDR3 sequences in the sample, approximately 50% were seen once. The sample taken for sequencing was blood. Receptor source: an older woman in good health. Each CDR3 is given with its conserved first and last residue. The order of the fields is clone size, V gene, J gene, D gene, CDR3 DNA, CDR3 protein. The D gene is left open where the match is weak. Some rows mark clone size as missing; the rest say once, few, many or name a class of expanded clone.

NA	TRBV7-8	TRBJ2-5	TRBD1	TGTGCCAGCAGACCCGTGTCGACAGGGGGCCGGGTGAAGACCCAGTACTTC	CASRPVSTGGRVKTQYF
NA	TRBV27	TRBJ1-2	TRBD1	TGTGCCAGCGGGCCCCTGGACAGGACGGGCTACACCTTC	CASGPLDRTGYTF
many	TRBV27	TRBJ2-1	NA	TGTGCCAGCAGTTCCGCCGGGTCGCTTTACAATGAGCAGTTCTTC	CASSSAGSLYNEQFF
NA	TRBV20-1	TRBJ1-4	NA	TGCAGTGCTAGACCTGGGATTGCAACTAATGAAAAACTGTTTTTT	CSARPGIATNEKLFF
few	TRBV28	TRBJ2-7	NA	TGTGCCAGCAGTACCCCCGGGACGAGGGGAGAGCAGTACTTC	CASSTPGTRGEQYF
NA	TRBV12-3/TRBV12-4	TRBJ1-3	NA	TGTGCCAGCAGTTTAGTCCCCTCTGGAAACACCATATATTTT	CASSLVPSGNTIYF
few	TRBV20-1	TRBJ2-5	NA	TGCAGTGCCAGCGGAGAGAGGGAGACCCAGTACTTC	CSASGERETQYF
few	TRBV9	TRBJ2-7	NA	TGTGCCAGCAGCGTAGCCCAAGGAAACGAGCAGTACTTC	CASSVAQGNEQYF
few	TRBV27	TRBJ1-2	NA	TGTGCCAGCAGTTTATCAGGGGGTGGTGGCTACACCTTC	CASSLSGGGGYTF
NA	TRBV29-1	TRBJ1-4	TRBD1	TGCAGCGTCGACCCGGTACCGGGACAGGGAAGAGAAAAACTGTTTTTT	CSVDPVPGQGREKLFF
NA	TRBV29-1	TRBJ1-5	NA	TGTAGCGTTACGTTCGGGGGCAATCAGCCCCAGCATTTT	CSVTFGGNQPQHF
NA	TRBV29-1	TRBJ1-4	TRBD1	TGCAGCGTAGCCGGGACAGCTGCAACTAATGAAAAACTGTTTTTT	CSVAGTAATNEKLFF
few	TRBV20-1	TRBJ2-7	TRBD2	TGCAGTGCGAAGACTAGCGGGAGTGAGCAGTACTTC	CSAKTSGSEQYF
many	TRBV20-1	TRBJ2-5	TRBD1	TGCAGTGCCCCATCGACAGGGGTTGAGACCCAGTACTTC	CSAPSTGVETQYF
NA	TRBV4-1	TRBJ1-1	NA	TGCGCCAGCAGCCCCTCAAGATTTAACGGGATGAACACTGAAGCTTTCTTT	CASSPSRFNGMNTEAFF
few	TRBV12-3/TRBV12-4	TRBJ2-4	NA	TGTGCCAGCTCCTGGAGGGAGATGGGAAACATTCAGTACTTC	CASSWREMGNIQYF
NA	TRBV20-1	TRBJ2-7	NA	TGCAGTGCTGCACCCTCCGGGGGCCTGGTTTACGAGCAGTACTTC	CSAAPSGGLVYEQYF
NA	TRBV30	TRBJ2-2	TRBD2	TGTGCCTGGAGGGGGACTAGACAGACCGGGGAGCTGTTTTTT	CAWRGTRQTGELFF
NA	TRBV29-1	TRBJ1-2	NA	TGCAGCGTTGAGCTCAACCGGGGGAATGGCTACACCTTC	CSVELNRGNGYTF
few	TRBV7-2	TRBJ2-7	TRBD1	TGTGCCAGCAGCGACCCCGGGACAGGGAACTACGAGCAGTACTTC	CASSDPGTGNYEQYF
few	TRBV7-9	TRBJ2-7	NA	TGTGCCAGTACGAGGAGCGGATCGTCCCACGAGCAGTACTTC	CASTRSGSSHEQYF
NA	TRBV5-1	TRBJ1-1	NA	TGCGCCAGCCCAGGCTGGGGCAGGGAAGCTTTCTTT	CASPGWGREAFF
many	TRBV5-1	TRBJ2-7	TRBD2	TGCGCCAGCAGCTTGGGGCTAGCGGGACGGTACGAGCAGTACTTC	CASSLGLAGRYEQYF
NA	TRBV4-1	TRBJ2-1	NA	TGCGCCAGCAGCCACACCGAAGAGCAGTTCTTC	CASSHTEEQFF
few	TRBV6-5	TRBJ2-5	TRBD2	TGTGCCAGCAGTTACATAGGACTAGCGGAAGAGACCCAGTACTTC	CASSYIGLAEETQYF
NA	TRBV15	TRBJ1-5	NA	TGTGCCACCAGCGCAGGGAGGAATCAGCCCCAGCATTTT	CATSAGRNQPQHF
once	TRBV20-1	TRBJ1-2	TRBD1	TGCAGTGCTCAGAAGACAGGGATAAAGTCGAACTATGGCTACACCTTC	CSAQKTGIKSNYGYTF
many	TRBV4-2	TRBJ2-3	NA	TGTGCCAGCAGCCAAGGGGCGGCTAGCACAGATACGCAGTATTTT	CASSQGAASTDTQYF
NA	TRBV20-1	TRBJ2-7	NA	TGCAGTGCGAGGGGGGACTACGGGCAGTACTTC	CSARGDYGQYF
NA	TRBV5-1	TRBJ2-3	TRBD2	TGCGCCAGCAGCTTGGAGGCTAGCGGGAGAGTTTATACGCAGTATTTT	CASSLEASGRVYTQYF
NA	TRBV27	TRBJ2-3	NA	TGTGCCAGCAGTTTATCGGGACCCACAGATACGCAGTATTTT	CASSLSGPTDTQYF
few	TRBV28	TRBJ2-7	NA	TGTGCCAGCAACTCCCAGGGGAGCTCCTACGAGCAGTACTTC	CASNSQGSSYEQYF
NA	TRBV20-1	TRBJ2-7	NA	TGCAGTGCTAATCGGAGGCAGGTGTTATACGAGCAGTACTTC	CSANRRQVLYEQYF
NA	TRBV7-9	TRBJ2-3	NA	TGTGCCAGCAGCTTATCCTCGCCAAGCACAGATACGCAGTATTTT	CASSLSSPSTDTQYF
few	TRBV7-9	TRBJ2-3	TRBD1	TGTGCCAGCAGCAAAGTTGACAGGGTGGCGGATACGCAGTATTTT	CASSKVDRVADTQYF
NA	TRBV7-8	TRBJ2-5	TRBD2	TGTGCCAGCAGCTCCACGCCCTTGAGGGAAGCGGGGGAAACGAATGAGCAGTACTTC	CASSSTPLREAGETNEQYF
NA	TRBV6-5	TRBJ2-7	NA	TGTGCCAGCGGGTCGGGAAACATCTACGAGCAGTACTTC	CASGSGNIYEQYF
NA	TRBV5-5	TRBJ1-6	NA	TGTGCCAGCAGCTTTAGTCCCGTGCCATCAGGGGCGTCCTATAATTCACCCCTCCACTTT	CASSFSPVPSGASYNSPLHF
NA	TRBV23-1	TRBJ2-1	NA	TGCGCCAGCAGTCAACGGGAGCACTTTTGTGAGCAGTTCTTC	CASSQREHFCEQFF
NA	TRBV11-2	TRBJ2-5	TRBD2	TGTGCCAGCAGCTTAGATGGTAGACTAGCGGGAGTACGGGAGACCCAGTACTTC	CASSLDGRLAGVRETQYF
NA	TRBV30	TRBJ2-1	TRBD1	TGTGCCTGTCCGGGACAGGGGTACAATGAGCAGTTCTTC	CACPGQGYNEQFF
many	TRBV6-1	TRBJ1-2	NA	TGTGCCAGCAGTGTCAGGGGTAATGACTATGGCTACACCTTC	CASSVRGNDYGYTF
few	TRBV12-3/TRBV12-4	TRBJ2-7	NA	TGTGCCAGCAGTTCCGCGGGACAATTATACGAGCAGTACTTC	CASSSAGQLYEQYF
NA	TRBV7-8	TRBJ2-1	NA	TGTGCCAGCAGCCAAATATCCTCGCCGCGGGGAAAGGGCTCCTACAATGAGCAGTTCTTC	CASSQISSPRGKGSYNEQFF
few	TRBV2	TRBJ2-7	TRBD2	TGTGCCAGCGGACTAGCGGAGGCCTACGAGCAGTACTTC	CASGLAEAYEQYF
few	TRBV4-1	TRBJ2-5	TRBD1	TGCGCCAGCAGCCAATTTCGGGGACAGGGCAAAGAGACCCAGTACTTC	CASSQFRGQGKETQYF
few	TRBV20-1	TRBJ1-2	NA	TGCAGTGCCACCCTACGACAGAACTATGGCTACACCTTC	CSATLRQNYGYTF
few	TRBV24-1	TRBJ2-3	NA	TGTGCCACCAGTGGCCGGGCTCCGTGGCCAGATACGCAGTATTTT	CATSGRAPWPDTQYF
few	TRBV4-1	TRBJ2-7	TRBD1	TGCGCCAGCAGCCAAGCCGACAGGGGCTACGAGCAGTACTTC	CASSQADRGYEQYF
NA	TRBV7-9	TRBJ2-3	TRBD2	TGTGCCAGCAACTCCGGGACTAGCGGACCGTATACGCAGTATTTT	CASNSGTSGPYTQYF
many	TRBV11-1	TRBJ2-3	NA	TGTGCCAGCAGCCAAAGGACCCGCACAGATACGCAGTATTTT	CASSQRTRTDTQYF
few	TRBV13	TRBJ2-7	TRBD2	TGTGCCAGCAGTTTGCTAGCGGGACAACCAAATACCTACGAGCAGTACTTC	CASSLLAGQPNTYEQYF
NA	TRBV28	TRBJ2-1	NA	TGTGCCAGCAGTTCCCAACCTCGACAGTTCTTC	CASSSQPRQFF
NA	TRBV7-9	TRBJ2-4	NA	TGTGCCAGCAGCTTAAGCCTTCAGGTGAACATTCAGTACTTC	CASSLSLQVNIQYF